The next 4 T cell receptor beta chains were all read from a single sample in a study of cytomegalovirus exposure and HLA in healthy donors. The PCR made use of 60 Vbeta and 13 Jbeta primers. The protocol was immunoSEQ multiplex PCR, while the TCRdb copy is restricted to in-frame clones and leaves out a portion. The sample records more than 85,000 clones, 79% being singletons. Sequenced: PBMCs. The receptor set was obtained from a female donor in good health and CMV-seropositive.

V and J are TRBV4-2 and TRBJ2-7; no clear D gene. Germline V gene sequence: CDR1 LGHNA, CDR2 YNFKEQ. There are 16 residues in the CDR3. V lost 0 bases to trimming and J lost 0 bases, with 12 bases between them. As DNA, the CDR3 is TGTGCCAGCAGCCAAGATTCCGACATCCACTCCTACGAGCAGTACTTC. Its protein is CASSQDSDIHSYEQYF.

The V gene is TRBV12-5, the J gene TRBJ2-1; D is possibly TRBD1 (5 bases). CDR1 is LGHNT and CDR2 is FRNRAP in the germline V gene. Between the trimmed V and J ends, which lost 5 bases and 9 bases, there was a span of 11 bases. CDR3 length: 12 amino acids. The CDR3, as DNA: TGTGCTAGTGGTCCAGGGTGGGGTGAGCAGTTCTTC. This translates into CASGPGWGEQFF.

The CDR3, as DNA: TGTGCCAGCAGACAGACAGGGGGCTTGGAGACCCAGTACTTC. This gives the protein CASRQTGGLETQYF. The V and J genes are TRBV2 and TRBJ2-5; 10 bases agree with TRBD1. The CDR3 spans 14 residues. J gave up 5 bases and V 6 bases, and 6 bases lay outside the gene matches. The germline V gene encodes CDR1 SNHLY and CDR2 FYNNEI.

A few counts support this clone. The chain recombines TRBV25-1 with TRBJ1-1; a possible D gene is TRBD1 (6 bases). From germline, CDR1 is MGHDK and CDR2 SYGVNS. V dropped 8 bases and J dropped 8 bases, with 24 bases sitting between them. This CDR3 is built from 15 residues. CDR3 sequence: CASANREGVYGEAFF. Written as DNA, the CDR3 is TGTGCCAGCGCCAACAGAGAGGGGGTGTACGGCGAAGCTTTCTTT.